This TCR beta chain was captured by sequencing in a study of CD8 T cells in ankylosing spondylitis. Study results and limitations: Disease-linked clones had a CD8+ phenotype and relatively low frequency in peripheral blood.

In germline, CDR1 is SGHAT, CDR2 FQNNGV. V was pared by 3 bases and J by 6 bases, with 9 bases between. This CDR3 is built from 13 residues. TCRdb ran MiXCR on the 5' RACE reads and lists one entry per CDR3 protein. The sample records roughly 190,000 distinct CDR3 sequences, 9.5% to 15% being singletons. This clonotype was counted at least ten times. Its antigen is unknown. This sequence was found in a male donor with ankylosing spondylitis or in good health (not recorded which). The source material was blood, either unsorted or a sorted T cell fraction (not recorded which). The rearrangement uses TRBV11-2 and TRBJ2-1, with D perhaps matching TRBD2 (6 bases). CDR3 DNA sequence: TGTGCCAGCAGCTTTACTAGCTTCAATGAGCAGTTCTTC. It encodes CASSFTSFNEQFF.